This TCR beta chain was found in a study of type 1 and type 2 diabetes patients. Whole-study context: The cohort mixed type 1 diabetes, type 2 diabetes and nondiabetic donors. Across the study, around 20 million paired-end reads were produced.

V lost 6 bases and J lost 9, with 15 bases in between. This CDR3 has 12 residues. Per germline, CDR1 DFQATT and CDR2 SNEGSKA (reference sequence). General study results and limits: Type 2 diabetes patients had few highly-expanded CD4+ clones, median one.

A word on this clonotype: Antigen unknown.

Genomic DNA was the PCR template. A primer set of 30 forward and 13 reverse primers amplified the CDR3. TCRdb re-analysed the multiplex PCR reads in MiXCR, keeping a single row per CDR3 protein. This sample has under 300,000 distinct CDR3 sequences, with roughly 44% found just once. V is TRBV20-1 and J is TRBJ2-1, with D perhaps TRBD2 (5 bases). Sequenced input: peripheral blood mononuclear cells (PBMCs). This receptor was identified in a man between 18 and 29 years old with type 2 diabetes. The CDR3 protein is CSARTGWSEQFF. CDR3 sequence (DNA): TGCAGTGCACGGACTGGCTGGAGTGAGCAGTTCTTC.